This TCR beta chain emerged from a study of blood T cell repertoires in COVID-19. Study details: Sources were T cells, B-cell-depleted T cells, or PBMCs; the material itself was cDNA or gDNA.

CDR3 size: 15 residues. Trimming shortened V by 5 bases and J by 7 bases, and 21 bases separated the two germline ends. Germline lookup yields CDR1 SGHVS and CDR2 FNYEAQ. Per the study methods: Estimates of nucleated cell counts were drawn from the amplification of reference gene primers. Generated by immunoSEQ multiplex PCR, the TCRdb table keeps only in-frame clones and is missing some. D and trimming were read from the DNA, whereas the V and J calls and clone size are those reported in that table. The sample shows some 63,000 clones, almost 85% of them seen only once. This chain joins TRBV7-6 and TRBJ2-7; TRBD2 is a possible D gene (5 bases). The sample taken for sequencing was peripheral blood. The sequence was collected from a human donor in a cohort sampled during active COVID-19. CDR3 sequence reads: CASSPRARPPLEQYF. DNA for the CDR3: TGTGCCAGCAGCCCGAGGGCTAGACCCCCGCTGGAGCAGTACTTC.